This TCR beta chain was obtained from a study of T cell responses to AZD1222 COVID-19 vaccine (dated by TCRdb to 2020 to 2022). A note on the overall study: Because spike-specific TCR depth and breadth did not differ between the two schedules, AZD1222 recipients who got a second dose at roughly 4 weeks were pooled with those who got a second dose at roughly 12 weeks. Trial participants were enrolled by age into subgroups of 18-55, 56-69 and 70-plus years, and around 150, 28 and 57 TCR-sequenced participants, respectively, were included in these subgroups. A total of under 250 trial participants underwent TCR sequencing, of whom 207 had received two doses of AZD1222 and 26 had received two doses of the MenACWY control vaccine.

The CDR3 regions of human TCRbeta chains were analyzed by immunosequencing. On the authors' methods: Repertoire TCRs were checked for matches against a reference library of SARS-CoV-2-specific TCRs that had been generated using the MIRA antigen-specificity platform. Breadth was defined as the fraction of unique TCRs that were SARS-CoV-2-associated, and depth was defined as the fraction of total T cells that were SARS-CoV-2-associated. Each spike-specific TCR was assigned to its reactive spike region and to a CD4 or CD8 class using the MIRA data. Log10-transformed breadth and depth values were compared by one-way ANOVA with Sidak's multiple comparisons tests. TCRdb retrieved this table from immuneACCESS and kept in-frame rearrangements only. Not all clones are present; in checked studies, unresolved V genes account for under half, and no reason is known for the remainder. The DNA gave D and trimming, while V, J and clone size come from that table. In all, the sample holds 30,000 to 35,000 clones, and 90% to 95% of those were seen once. The ten largest account for under 50% of the sample.

Overall study results and their limits: After two AZD1222 doses, spike-specific TCR breadth and depth were significantly higher than at day 0 and than in MenACWY recipients. In the small 56-69-year group, the increase in depth fell short of significance, most likely because of low power. Participants were mostly white British, with more females than males. The authors suggested clonal diversity may have been underestimated. No day 14 peak-response samples were available, so repertoires were characterized only after the peak T cell response. Nearly half of unique spike-specific TCRs reportedly recognized epitopes outside regions mutated in the B.1.351 and B.1.1.7 variants. Only five or six AZD1222 recipients were SARS-CoV-2 seropositive at baseline, limiting conclusions about previously exposed vaccinees. The whole spike protein was spanned by vaccine-associated CD4 TCRs, and dominant responses were seen in regions 160-218 and 743-854.

According to the germline V gene (reference sequence), CDR1 reads LNHDA and CDR2 reads SQIVND. Deletion took 5 bases off V and 6 bases off J, with a span of 16 bases between the germline ends. The cysteine opens and the phenylalanine closes a CDR3 of 15 amino acids. Only CDR3 DNA remains: 45 bases, in frame from the first base. A remark on this clone: Its antigen has not been determined. One base away there is no much larger clone; base qualities are not given.

Read against the paper, the sample's time point label means: baseline before first vaccination. Vaccinee samples were obtained from the UK trials COV001 and COV002, which included a single-blind randomized controlled phase 2/3 trial of AZD1222 (ChAdOx1 nCoV-19) in healthy adults. Trial participant PBMC samples were collected at day 0 and day 28 after the second dose for TCRbeta chain sequencing. Material: peripheral blood, obtained on day 0 of AZD1222 vaccination. The sequence was obtained from an adult in good health. The sequence links TRBV19 to TRBJ2-2; the D segment could be TRBD1, given 6 matching bases. CDR3 loop: CASSPLGARAGELFF. The DNA sequence is given as TGTGCCAGTAGTCCATTGGGGGCACGCGCCGGGGAGCTGTTTTTT.